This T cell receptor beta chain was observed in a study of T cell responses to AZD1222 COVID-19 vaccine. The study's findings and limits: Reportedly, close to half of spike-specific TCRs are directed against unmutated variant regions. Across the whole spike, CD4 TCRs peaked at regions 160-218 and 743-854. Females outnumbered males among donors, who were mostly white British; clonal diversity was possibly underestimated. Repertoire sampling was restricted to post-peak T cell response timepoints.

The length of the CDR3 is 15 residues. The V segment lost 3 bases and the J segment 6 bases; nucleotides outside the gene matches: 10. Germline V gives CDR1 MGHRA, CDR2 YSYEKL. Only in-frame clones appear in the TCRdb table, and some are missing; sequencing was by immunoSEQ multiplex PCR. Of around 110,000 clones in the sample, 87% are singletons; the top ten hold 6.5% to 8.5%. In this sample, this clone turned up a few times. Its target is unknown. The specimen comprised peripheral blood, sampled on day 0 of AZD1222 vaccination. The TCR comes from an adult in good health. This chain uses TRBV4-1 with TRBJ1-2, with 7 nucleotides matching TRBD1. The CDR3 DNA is TGCGCCAGCAGCCAGGAGACAGGGTTACAGCATGGCTACACCTTC. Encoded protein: CASSQETGLQHGYTF.